The clone carrying this T cell receptor (beta chain) was observed at least ten times. The antigen remains undetermined. The ends were cut back, 1 base at V and 3 bases at J, with 9 bases in the middle. The CDR3 length is 15 residues. Germline V CDR1 and CDR2: SGHVS, FNYEAQ. One entry per CDR3 protein, called by TCRdb with MiXCR from the reads. The table includes nearly 650,000 distinct CDR3 sequences, more than 20% detected once. This specimen belongs to a study of T cell repertoires in cytomegalovirus infection. Study context: Matching HLA type and CMV infection were both indicated by public TCR beta signatures.

Findings of the study overall: Adding up the frequency of public TCR beta families identified people who carried CMV plus the relevant HLA. HLA-C-restricted CMV-specific TCR beta clonotypes were dominant in the ex vivo response.

This chain uses TRBV7-6 with TRBJ2-2; maybe TRBD1 (5 bases). The sequencing input was CD8+ T cells from PBMCs. The clonotype was recovered from a human donor in good health (CMV status not recorded). Some clones in this sample may be carry-over from other donors' samples. The CDR3 DNA sequence: TGTGCCAGCAGCTTAGGGGGCGCAGACACCGGGGAGCTGTTTTTT. Protein sequence: CASSLGGADTGELFF.